The 5 T cell receptor beta chains below were found in one sample sequenced in a study of siplizumab effects on memory and regulatory T cells. The data were produced by immunoSEQ multiplex PCR, yet TCRdb's version contains in-frame clones alone and is incomplete. Among 99,000 or so clones, over 85% were seen once, and the ten largest hold about 0.62%. Material: Tregs sorted from blood. Receptors were obtained from a human donor in good health.

The CDR3 spells CASSLWGGERRNQPQHF. In DNA, the CDR3 is TGTGCCAGCAGTTTATGGGGCGGGGAGCGCCGCAATCAGCCCCAGCATTTT. This chain connects TRBV27 to TRBJ1-5; tentatively, D is TRBD1 (5 bases). Germline CDR1 MNHEY, CDR2 SMNVEV (reference sequence). Trimming took off 1 base at V and 2 bases at J, with 15 bases between the two ends. The CDR3 covers 17 residues.

This sequence joins TRBV10-3 and TRBJ2-7, with a possible D match to TRBD1 (6 bases). There are 13 residues in the CDR3. V lost 7 bases and J lost 0, with 10 bases in between. CDR1 is ENHRY, CDR2 SYGVKD, per germline. The CDR3 loop is CAITGQNSYEQYF. The CDR3 DNA is TGTGCCATCACCGGACAGAACTCCTACGAGCAGTACTTC.

This chain connects TRBV6-5 to TRBJ1-5, with D unclear. V was cut by 0 bases and J by 0 bases, with 6 bases left in between. CDR1 and CDR2 from the germline V gene are MNHEY and SVGAGI. The length of the CDR3 is 15 residues. CDR3 protein: CASSYSAVSNQPQHF. DNA of the CDR3: TGTGCCAGCAGTTACTCGGCGGTTAGCAATCAGCCCCAGCATTTT.

The chain combines TRBV29-1 with TRBJ2-3; D is unclear. V was pared by 6 bases and J by 5 bases, with 30 bases between. Germline assignment: CDR1 SQVTM and CDR2 ANQGSEA. The CDR3 is made up of 18 amino acids. CDR3 loop: CSVVLRIRNFGVGDTQYF. In DNA form, the CDR3 reads TGCAGCGTCGTCCTCCGGATCCGAAATTTTGGGGTAGGAGATACGCAGTATTTT.

This chain joins TRBV30 and TRBJ1-2; TRBD1 agrees at 8 bases. V trimming: 2 bases; J trimming: 4 bases; junction bases outside the gene matches: 9. There are 15 residues in the CDR3. The germline CDR1 and CDR2 sequences are GTSNPN and SVGIG (reference sequence). The CDR3 region is CAWSWTGKYSYGYTF. CDR3 nucleotide sequence: TGTGCCTGGAGTTGGACAGGGAAATATAGCTATGGCTACACCTTC.